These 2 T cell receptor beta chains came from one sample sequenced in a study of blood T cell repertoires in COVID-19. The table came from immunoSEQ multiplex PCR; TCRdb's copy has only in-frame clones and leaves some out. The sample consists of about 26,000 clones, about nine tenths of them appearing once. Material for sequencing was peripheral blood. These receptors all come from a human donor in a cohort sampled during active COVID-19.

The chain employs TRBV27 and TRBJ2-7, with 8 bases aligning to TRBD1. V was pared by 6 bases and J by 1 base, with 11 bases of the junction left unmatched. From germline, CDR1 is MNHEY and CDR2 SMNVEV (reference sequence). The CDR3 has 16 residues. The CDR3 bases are TGTGCCAGCAGCCCCGGCAGGGGGCGAGATTCCTACGAGCAGTACTTC. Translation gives CASSPGRGRDSYEQYF.

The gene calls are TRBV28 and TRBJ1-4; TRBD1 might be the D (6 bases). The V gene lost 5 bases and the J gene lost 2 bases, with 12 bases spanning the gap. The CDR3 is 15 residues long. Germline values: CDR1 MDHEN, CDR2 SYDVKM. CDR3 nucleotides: TGTGCCAGCAGTGAAATACAGGGCACTAATGAAAAACTGTTTTTT. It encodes CASSEIQGTNEKLFF.